A selection of T cell receptor beta chains follows, all from one sample in a study of Tregs in tolerant kidney transplant recipients. Profiling relied on immunoSEQ multiplex PCR, and the TCRdb table lists in-frame clones only, not all of them. The sample includes about 69,000 clones, roughly nine tenths of them seen just once. The sample here was CD4+ T cells from blood, taken before the transplant. These receptors all come from a human donor who received a combined kidney and bone marrow transplant. CDR3s include the opening cysteine and the closing phenylalanine or tryptophan. The D gene is left open where the match is weak. Not all rows give a size; the values are once, few, many and, for expanded clones, a class.

-,TRBV6-4,TRBJ2-1,TRBD2,TGTGCCAGCAGTGACTCGCCTAGCGGGAGGTCCTACAATGAGCAGTTCTTC,CASSDSPSGRSYNEQFF
-,TRBV2,TRBJ1-1,-,TGTGCCAGCGGGGAGGACACTGAAGCTTTCTTT,CASGEDTEAFF
-,TRBV15,TRBJ2-6,-,TGTGCCACCAGCTCCAGACCAGGGGACGCCAACGTCCTGACTTTC,CATSSRPGDANVLTF
-,TRBV27,TRBJ1-1,TRBD1,TGTGCCAGCAGTTTATCAAGGGGGCGATTGGACACTGAAGCTTTCTTT,CASSLSRGRLDTEAFF
-,TRBV28,TRBJ2-7,TRBD2,TGTGCCAGCCAGGGGACTAGCGGATACGAGCAGTACTTC,CASQGTSGYEQYF
-,TRBV28,TRBJ2-1,TRBD2,TGTGCCAGCAGTCCCCAGACTAGCGGAACATACAATGAGCAGTTCTTC,CASSPQTSGTYNEQFF
-,TRBV19,TRBJ2-3,TRBD2,TGTGCCAGTACCCCGTTGTGGCTAGCGGGGGGTGTGGATACGCAGTATTTT,CASTPLWLAGGVDTQYF
-,TRBV28,TRBJ2-3,TRBD2,TGTGCCAGCAGTTTAGCGGGAGGTGCTAGGGATACGCAGTATTTT,CASSLAGGARDTQYF
-,TRBV7-9,TRBJ1-1,TRBD1,TGTGCCAGCAGTTTCTACCGGGACAGGCAGAACACTGAAGCTTTCTTT,CASSFYRDRQNTEAFF
-,TRBV28,TRBJ1-3,-,TGTGCCAGCAGTGTAGGGGTGAACGGAAACACCATATATTTT,CASSVGVNGNTIYF
-,TRBV15,TRBJ2-1,-,TGTGCCACCAGCCCGACGCCGAGACAGAGGTACAATGAGCAGTTCTTC,CATSPTPRQRYNEQFF
-,TRBV5-1,TRBJ1-1,TRBD1,TGCGCCAGCAGCCTGCCTCCCGATCGGGACAGGGGCACTGAAGCTTTCTTT,CASSLPPDRDRGTEAFF
-,TRBV2,TRBJ1-1,TRBD1,TGTGCCAGCACCACACCGAAGACAGGGCGTACTGAAGCTTTCTTT,CASTTPKTGRTEAFF
-,TRBV18,TRBJ2-2,TRBD1,TGTGCCAGCTCACCTCGGGACAGGGGGAACACCGGGGAGCTGTTTTTT,CASSPRDRGNTGELFF
few,TRBV5-6,TRBJ2-7,TRBD2,TGTGCCAGCAGCCGGGGACTAGGCTACGAGCAGTACTTC,CASSRGLGYEQYF